The following is a T cell receptor beta chain sequence with its context. The source of the sample is a study of tumor and adjacent non-tumor tissue in lung cancer. V dropped 1 base and J dropped 0 bases, with 6 bases sitting between them. Germline V gene lookup returns CDR1 MGHRA and CDR2 YSYEKL. This CDR3 is built from 14 residues. RNA was extracted from bulk tissue without any cell sorting. This non-tumor lung sample came from over 3 cm beyond the tumor edge. TCRbeta libraries were built with three rounds of nested PCR, modified from ARM-PCR. TCRdb re-called the multiplex PCR reads with MiXCR, one entry per CDR3 protein. Of 40,000 or so distinct CDR3 sequences in the sample, about three fifths were seen once.

This chain links TRBV4-1 with TRBJ1-1; D is unclear. This TCR was recovered from a man aged 45 to 65 with non-small cell lung cancer. Source material: distant non-tumor lung tissue. CDR3 residues: CASSQGDLNTEAFF. CDR3 nucleotide sequence: TGCGCCAGCAGCCAAGGTGACCTGAACACTGAAGCTTTCTTT.